The source of this T cell receptor beta chain is a study of T cell changes during pregnancy in multiple sclerosis. The CDR3 contains 13 residues. Sequenced by immunoSEQ multiplex PCR; TCRdb stores in-frame clones only, minus some. This table has fewer than 110,000 clones, 75% to 95% appearing once. The TCR originated in a female donor with multiple sclerosis, enrolled in a pregnancy study. This chain links TRBV21-1 with TRBJ1-2; TRBD1, as called in the table, went unchecked against the DNA. TRBV21-1 represents a pseudogene. Sample: peripheral blood, taken in the second trimester of pregnancy. Written as DNA, the CDR3 is TGTGCCAGCAGTTTGGGACAGGGACGTGGCTACACCTTC. Translated, it gives CASSLGQGRGYTF.